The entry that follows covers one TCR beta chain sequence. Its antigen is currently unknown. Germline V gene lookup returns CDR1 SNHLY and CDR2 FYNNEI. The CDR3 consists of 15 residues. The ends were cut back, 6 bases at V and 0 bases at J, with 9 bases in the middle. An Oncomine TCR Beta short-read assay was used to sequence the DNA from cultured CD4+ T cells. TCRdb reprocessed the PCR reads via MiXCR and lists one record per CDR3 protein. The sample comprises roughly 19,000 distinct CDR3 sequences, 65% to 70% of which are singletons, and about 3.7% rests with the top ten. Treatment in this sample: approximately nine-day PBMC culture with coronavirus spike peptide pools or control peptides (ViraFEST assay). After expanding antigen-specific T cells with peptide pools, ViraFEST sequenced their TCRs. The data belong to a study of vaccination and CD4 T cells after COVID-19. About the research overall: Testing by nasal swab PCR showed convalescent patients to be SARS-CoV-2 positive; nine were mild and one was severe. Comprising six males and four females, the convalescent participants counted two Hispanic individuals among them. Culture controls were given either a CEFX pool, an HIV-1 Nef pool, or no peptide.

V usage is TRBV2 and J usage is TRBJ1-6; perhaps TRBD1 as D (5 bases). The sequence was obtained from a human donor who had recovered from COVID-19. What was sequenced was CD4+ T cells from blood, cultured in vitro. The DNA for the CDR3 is TGTGCCAGCAGGGGGGGGAGCTCCTATAATTCACCCCTCCACTTT. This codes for CASRGGSSYNSPLHF.